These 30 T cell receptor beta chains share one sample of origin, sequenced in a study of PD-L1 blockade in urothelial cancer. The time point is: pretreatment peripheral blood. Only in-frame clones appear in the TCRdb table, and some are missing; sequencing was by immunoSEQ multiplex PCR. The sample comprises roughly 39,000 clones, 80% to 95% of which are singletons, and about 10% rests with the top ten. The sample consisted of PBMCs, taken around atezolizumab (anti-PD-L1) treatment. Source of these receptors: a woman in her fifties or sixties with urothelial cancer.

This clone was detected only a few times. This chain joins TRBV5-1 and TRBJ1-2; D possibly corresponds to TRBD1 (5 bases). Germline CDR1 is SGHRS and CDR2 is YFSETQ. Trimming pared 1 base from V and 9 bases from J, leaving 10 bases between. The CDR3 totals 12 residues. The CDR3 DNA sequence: TGCGCCAGCAGCTTGCCGGACAATAGCTACACCTTC. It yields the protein CASSLPDNSYTF.

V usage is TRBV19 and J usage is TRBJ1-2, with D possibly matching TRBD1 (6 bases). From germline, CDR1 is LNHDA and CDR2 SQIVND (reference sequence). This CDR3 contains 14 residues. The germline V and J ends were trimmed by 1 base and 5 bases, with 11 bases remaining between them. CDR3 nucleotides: TGTGCCAGTAGTATAGGACAGGCGCAGTATGGCTACACCTTC. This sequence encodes CASSIGQAQYGYTF. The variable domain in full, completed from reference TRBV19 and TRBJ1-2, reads DGGITQSPKYLFRKEGQNVTLSCEQNLNHDAMYWYRQDPGQGLRLIYYSQIVNDFQKGDIAEGYSVSREKKESFPLTVTSAQKNPTAFYLCASSIGQAQYGYTFGSGTRLTVV.

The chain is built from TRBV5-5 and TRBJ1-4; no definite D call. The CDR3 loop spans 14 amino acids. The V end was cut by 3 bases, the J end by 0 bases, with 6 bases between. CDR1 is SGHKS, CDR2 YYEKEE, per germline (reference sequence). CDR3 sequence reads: CASSWLATNEKLFF. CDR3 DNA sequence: TGTGCCAGCAGCTGGCTAGCAACTAATGAAAAACTGTTTTTT.

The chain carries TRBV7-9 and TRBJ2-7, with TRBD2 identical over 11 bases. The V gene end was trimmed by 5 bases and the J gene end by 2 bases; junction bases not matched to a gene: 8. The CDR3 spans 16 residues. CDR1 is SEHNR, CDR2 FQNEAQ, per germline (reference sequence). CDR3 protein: CASSASRLAGPYEQYF. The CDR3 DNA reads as TGTGCCAGCAGCGCTTCTCGACTAGCGGGGCCCTACGAGCAGTACTTC. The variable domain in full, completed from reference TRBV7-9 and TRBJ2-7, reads DTGVSQNPRHKITKRGQNVTFRCDPISEHNRLYWYRQTLGQGPEFLTYFQNEAQLEKSRLLSDRFSAERPKGSFSTLEIQRTEQGDSAMYLCASSASRLAGPYEQYFGPGTRLTVT.

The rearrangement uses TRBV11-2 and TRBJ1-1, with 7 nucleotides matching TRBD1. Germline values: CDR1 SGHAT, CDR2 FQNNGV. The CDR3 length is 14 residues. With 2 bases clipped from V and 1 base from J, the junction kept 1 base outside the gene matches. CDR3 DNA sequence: TGTGCCAGCAGCTTATGGACAGGGAACACTGAAGCTTTCTTT. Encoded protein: CASSLWTGNTEAFF. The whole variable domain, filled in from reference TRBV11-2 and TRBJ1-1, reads EAGVAQSPRYKIIEKRQSVAFWCNPISGHATLYWYQQILGQGPKLLIQFQNNGVVDDSQLPKDRFSAERLKGVDSTLKIQPAKLEDSAVYLCASSLWTGNTEAFFGQGTRLTVV.

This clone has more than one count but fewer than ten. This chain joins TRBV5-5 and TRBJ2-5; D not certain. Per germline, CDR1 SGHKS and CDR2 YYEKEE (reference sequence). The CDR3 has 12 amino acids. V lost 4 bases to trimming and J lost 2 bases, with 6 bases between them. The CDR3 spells CASSPRQETQYF. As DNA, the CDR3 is TGTGCCAGCAGCCCCAGACAAGAGACCCAGTACTTC.

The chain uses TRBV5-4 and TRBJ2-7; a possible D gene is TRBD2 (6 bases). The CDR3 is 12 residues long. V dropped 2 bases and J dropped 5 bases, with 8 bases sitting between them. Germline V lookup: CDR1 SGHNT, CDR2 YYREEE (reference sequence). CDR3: CASSFAGHEQYF. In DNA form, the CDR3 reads TGTGCCAGCAGCTTCGCGGGACACGAGCAGTACTTC.

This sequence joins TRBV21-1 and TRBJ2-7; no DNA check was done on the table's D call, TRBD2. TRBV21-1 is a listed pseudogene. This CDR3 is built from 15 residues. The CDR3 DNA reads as TGTGCCAGCCCCAGTATGGGACTATGGGCCTACGAGCAGTACTTC. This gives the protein CASPSMGLWAYEQYF.

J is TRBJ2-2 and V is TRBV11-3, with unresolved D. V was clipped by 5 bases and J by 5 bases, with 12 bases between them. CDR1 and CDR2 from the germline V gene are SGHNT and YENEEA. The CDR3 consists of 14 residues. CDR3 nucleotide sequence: TGTGCCAGCAGCCCCCCCACGGGTACCGGGGAGCTGTTTTTT. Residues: CASSPPTGTGELFF.

CDR3 region: CASPRLVFCHNSPLHF. In DNA, the CDR3 is TGTGCCAGCCCCCGGTTGGTCTTCTGCCATAATTCACCCCTCCACTTT. The chain couples TRBV27 to TRBJ1-6; no reliable D call. The germline gives CDR1 MNHEY, CDR2 SMNVEV (reference sequence). V lost 8 bases and J lost 5, with 19 bases in between. CDR3 length: 16 amino acids.

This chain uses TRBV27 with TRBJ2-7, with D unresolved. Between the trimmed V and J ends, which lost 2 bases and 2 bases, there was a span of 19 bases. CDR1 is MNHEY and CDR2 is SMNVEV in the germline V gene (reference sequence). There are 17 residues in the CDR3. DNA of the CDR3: TGTGCCAGCAGTTTACCTAAGCCTTATCTCTTAACCTACGAGCAGTACTTC. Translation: CASSLPKPYLLTYEQYF.

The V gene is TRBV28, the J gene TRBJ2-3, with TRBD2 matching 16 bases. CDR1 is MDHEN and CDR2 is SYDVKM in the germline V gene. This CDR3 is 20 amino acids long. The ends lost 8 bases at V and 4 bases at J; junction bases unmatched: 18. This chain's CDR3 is CASHWGEGTGTSGRADTQYF. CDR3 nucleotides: TGTGCCAGCCACTGGGGGGAAGGGACCGGGACTAGCGGGAGGGCAGATACGCAGTATTTT.

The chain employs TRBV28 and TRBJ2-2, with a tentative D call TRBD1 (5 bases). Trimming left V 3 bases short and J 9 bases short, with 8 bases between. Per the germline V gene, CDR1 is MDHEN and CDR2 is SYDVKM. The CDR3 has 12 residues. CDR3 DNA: TGTGCCAGCAGTTTTAGGGGAAGGGAGCTGTTTTTT. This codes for CASSFRGRELFF.

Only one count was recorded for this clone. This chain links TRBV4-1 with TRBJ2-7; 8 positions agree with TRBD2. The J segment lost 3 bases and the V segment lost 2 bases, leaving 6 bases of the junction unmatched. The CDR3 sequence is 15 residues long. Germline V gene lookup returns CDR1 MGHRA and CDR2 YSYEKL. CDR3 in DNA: TGCGCCAGCAGCCAACCTTCCGGGACTAGCTACGAGCAGTACTTC. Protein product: CASSQPSGTSYEQYF.

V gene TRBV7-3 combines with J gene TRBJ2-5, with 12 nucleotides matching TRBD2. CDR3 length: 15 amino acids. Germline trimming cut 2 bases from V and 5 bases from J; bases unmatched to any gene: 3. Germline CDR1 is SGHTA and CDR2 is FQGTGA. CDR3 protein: CASSLVGLAGETQYF. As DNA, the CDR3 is TGTGCCAGCAGCTTAGTAGGACTAGCGGGGGAGACCCAGTACTTC.

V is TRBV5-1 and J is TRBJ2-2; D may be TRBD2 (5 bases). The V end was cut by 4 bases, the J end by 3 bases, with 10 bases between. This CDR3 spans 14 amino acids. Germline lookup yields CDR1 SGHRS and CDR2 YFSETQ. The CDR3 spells CASSPVRDTGELFF. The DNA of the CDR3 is TGCGCCAGCAGCCCGGTGCGGGACACCGGGGAGCTGTTTTTT.

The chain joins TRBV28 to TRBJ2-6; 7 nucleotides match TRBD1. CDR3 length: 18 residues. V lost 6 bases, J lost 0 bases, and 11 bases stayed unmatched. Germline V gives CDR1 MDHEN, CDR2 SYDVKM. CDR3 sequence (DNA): TGTGCCAGCAGCTCACAAGACAGGGTAACCTCTGGGGCCAACGTCCTGACTTTC. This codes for CASSSQDRVTSGANVLTF.

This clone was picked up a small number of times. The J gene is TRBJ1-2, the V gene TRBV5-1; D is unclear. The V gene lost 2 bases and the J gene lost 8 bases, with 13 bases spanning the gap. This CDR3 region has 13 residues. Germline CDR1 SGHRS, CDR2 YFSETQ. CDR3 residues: CASSLDEGRGYTF. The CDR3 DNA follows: TGCGCCAGCAGCTTAGACGAGGGTAGGGGCTACACCTTC.

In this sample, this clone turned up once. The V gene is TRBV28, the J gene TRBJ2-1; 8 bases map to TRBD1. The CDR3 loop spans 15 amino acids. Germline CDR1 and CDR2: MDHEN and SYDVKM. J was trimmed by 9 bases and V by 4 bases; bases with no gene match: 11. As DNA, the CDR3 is TGTGCCAGCAGTTCACCAGGGACAGGAGAGAGTGAGCAGTTCTTC. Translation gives CASSSPGTGESEQFF.

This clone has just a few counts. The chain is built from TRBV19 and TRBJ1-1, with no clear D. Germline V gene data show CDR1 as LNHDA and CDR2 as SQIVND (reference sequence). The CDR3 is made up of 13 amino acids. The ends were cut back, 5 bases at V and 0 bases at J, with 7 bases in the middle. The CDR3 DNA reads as TGTGCCAGTAGTCCGGGAATGAACACTGAAGCTTTCTTT. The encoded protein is CASSPGMNTEAFF.

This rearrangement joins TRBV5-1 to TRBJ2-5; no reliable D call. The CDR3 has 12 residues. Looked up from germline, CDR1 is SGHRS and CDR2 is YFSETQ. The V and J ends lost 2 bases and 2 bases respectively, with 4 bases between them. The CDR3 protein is CASSFSQETQYF. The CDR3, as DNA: TGCGCCAGCAGCTTCTCTCAAGAGACCCAGTACTTC.

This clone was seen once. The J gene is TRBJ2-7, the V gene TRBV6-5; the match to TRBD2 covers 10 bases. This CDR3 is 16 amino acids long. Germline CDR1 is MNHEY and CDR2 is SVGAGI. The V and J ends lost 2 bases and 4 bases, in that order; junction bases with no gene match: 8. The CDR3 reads CASSYDSSGSWYEQYF. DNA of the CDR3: TGTGCCAGCAGTTACGATTCTAGCGGGAGCTGGTACGAGCAGTACTTC.

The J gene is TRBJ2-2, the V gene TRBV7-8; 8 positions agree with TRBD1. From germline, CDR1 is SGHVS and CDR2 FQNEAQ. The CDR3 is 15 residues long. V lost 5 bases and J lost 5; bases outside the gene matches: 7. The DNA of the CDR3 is TGTGCCAGCAGCCCAACGGACAGGGTAACCGGGGAGCTGTTTTTT. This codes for CASSPTDRVTGELFF.

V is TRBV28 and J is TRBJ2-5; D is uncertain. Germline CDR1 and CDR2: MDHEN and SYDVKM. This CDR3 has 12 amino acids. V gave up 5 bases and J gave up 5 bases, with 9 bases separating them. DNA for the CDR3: TGTGCCAGCAGTCCCTTCGAGGAGACCCAGTACTTC. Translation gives CASSPFEETQYF.

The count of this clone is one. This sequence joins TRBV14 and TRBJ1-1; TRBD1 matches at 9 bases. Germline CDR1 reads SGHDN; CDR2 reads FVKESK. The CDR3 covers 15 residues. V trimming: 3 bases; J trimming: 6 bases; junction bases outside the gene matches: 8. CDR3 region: CASSQLGTGLAEAFF. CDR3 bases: TGTGCCAGCAGCCAGCTTGGGACAGGGCTCGCTGAAGCTTTCTTT.

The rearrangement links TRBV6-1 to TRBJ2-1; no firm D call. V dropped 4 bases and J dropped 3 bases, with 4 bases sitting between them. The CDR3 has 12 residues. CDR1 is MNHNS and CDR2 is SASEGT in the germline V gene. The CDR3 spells CASSARYNEQFF. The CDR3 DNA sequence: TGTGCCAGCAGTGCCCGCTACAATGAGCAGTTCTTC.

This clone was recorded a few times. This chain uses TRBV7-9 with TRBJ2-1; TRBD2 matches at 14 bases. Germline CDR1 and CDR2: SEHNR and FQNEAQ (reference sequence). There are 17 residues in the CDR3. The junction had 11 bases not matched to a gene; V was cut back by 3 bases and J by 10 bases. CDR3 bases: TGTGCCAGCAGCTTGGGGGGACTAGCGGGAGCACCAACCGAGCAGTTCTTC. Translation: CASSLGGLAGAPTEQFF.

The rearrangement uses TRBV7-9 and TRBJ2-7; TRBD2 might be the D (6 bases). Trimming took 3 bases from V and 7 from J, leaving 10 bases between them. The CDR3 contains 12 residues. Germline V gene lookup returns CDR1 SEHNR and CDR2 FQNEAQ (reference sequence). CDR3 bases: TGTGCCAGCAGCTTCCTAGCGAGAGAGCAGTACTTC. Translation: CASSFLAREQYF.

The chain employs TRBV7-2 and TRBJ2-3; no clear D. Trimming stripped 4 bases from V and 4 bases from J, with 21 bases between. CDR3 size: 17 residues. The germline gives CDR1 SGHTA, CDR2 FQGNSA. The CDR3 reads CASSSSYSLLIPDTQYF. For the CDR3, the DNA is TGTGCCAGCAGCTCCTCGTACTCCCTACTTATCCCAGATACGCAGTATTTT.

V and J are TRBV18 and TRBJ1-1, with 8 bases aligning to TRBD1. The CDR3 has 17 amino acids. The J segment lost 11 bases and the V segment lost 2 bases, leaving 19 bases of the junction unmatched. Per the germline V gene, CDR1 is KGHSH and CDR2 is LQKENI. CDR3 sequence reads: CASSPFSTAGQAFGAFF. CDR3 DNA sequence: TGTGCCAGCTCACCATTCTCTACTGCGGGACAGGCCTTTGGGGCTTTCTTT.